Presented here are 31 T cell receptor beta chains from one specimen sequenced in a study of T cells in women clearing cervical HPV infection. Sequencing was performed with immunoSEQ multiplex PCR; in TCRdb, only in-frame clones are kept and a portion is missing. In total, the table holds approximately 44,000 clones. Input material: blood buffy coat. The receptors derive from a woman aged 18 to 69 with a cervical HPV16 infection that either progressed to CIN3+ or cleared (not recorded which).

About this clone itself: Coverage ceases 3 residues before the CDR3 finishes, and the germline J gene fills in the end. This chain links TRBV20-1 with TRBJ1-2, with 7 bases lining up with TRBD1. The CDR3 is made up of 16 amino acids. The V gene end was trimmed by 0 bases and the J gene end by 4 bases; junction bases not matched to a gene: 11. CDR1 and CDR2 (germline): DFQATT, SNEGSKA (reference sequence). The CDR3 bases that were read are TGCAGTGCTAGAGATCGGGGACAGCGCTTCCTCTATGGC. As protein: CSARDRGQRFLYG. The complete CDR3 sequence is CSARDRGQRFLYGYTF.

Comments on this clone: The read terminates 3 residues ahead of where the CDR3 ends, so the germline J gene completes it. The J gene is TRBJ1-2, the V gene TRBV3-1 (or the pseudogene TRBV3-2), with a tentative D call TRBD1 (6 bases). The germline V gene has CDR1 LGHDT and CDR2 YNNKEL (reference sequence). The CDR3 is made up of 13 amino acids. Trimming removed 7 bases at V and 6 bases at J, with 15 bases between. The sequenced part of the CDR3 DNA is TGTGCCAGCACCACGGCCAGGGGCCATGGC. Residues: CASTTARGHG. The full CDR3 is CASTTARGHGYTF.

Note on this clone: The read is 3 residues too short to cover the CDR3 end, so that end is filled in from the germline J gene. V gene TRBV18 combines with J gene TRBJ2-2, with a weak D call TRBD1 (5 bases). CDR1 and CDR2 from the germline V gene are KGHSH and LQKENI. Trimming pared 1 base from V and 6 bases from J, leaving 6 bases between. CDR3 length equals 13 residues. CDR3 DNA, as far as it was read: TGTGCCAGCTCACCACAGGGGTCCGGGGAG. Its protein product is CASSPQGSGE. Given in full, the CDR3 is CASSPQGSGELFF.

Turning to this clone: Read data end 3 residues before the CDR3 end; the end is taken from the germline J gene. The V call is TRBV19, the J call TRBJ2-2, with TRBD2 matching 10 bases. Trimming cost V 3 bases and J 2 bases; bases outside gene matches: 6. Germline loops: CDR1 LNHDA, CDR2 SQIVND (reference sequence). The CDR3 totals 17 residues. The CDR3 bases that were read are TGTGCCAGTAGTATCTTCCAGCGGGGGGGCAACACCGGGGAG. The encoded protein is CASSIFQRGGNTGE. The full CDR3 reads CASSIFQRGGNTGELFF.

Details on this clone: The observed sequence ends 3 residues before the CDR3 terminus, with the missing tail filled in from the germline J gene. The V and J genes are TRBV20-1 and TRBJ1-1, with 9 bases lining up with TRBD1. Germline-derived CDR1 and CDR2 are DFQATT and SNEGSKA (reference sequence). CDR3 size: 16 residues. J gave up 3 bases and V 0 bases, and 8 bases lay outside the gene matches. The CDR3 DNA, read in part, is TGCAGTGCTAGAGATCGGTGGGACAGGGAGGACACTGAA. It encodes CSARDRWDREDTE. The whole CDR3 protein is CSARDRWDREDTEAFF.

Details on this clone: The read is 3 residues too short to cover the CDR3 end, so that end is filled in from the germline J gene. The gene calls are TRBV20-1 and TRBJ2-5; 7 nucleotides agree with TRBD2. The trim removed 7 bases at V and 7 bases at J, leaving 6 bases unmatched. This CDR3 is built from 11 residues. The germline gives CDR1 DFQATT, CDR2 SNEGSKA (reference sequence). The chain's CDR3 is CSGAGDATQYF. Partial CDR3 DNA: TGCAGTGGTGCGGGGGATGCGACC.

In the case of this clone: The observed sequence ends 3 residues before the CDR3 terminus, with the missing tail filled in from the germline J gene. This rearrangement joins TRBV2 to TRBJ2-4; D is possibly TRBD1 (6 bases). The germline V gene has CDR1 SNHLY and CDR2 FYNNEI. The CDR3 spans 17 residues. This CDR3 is CASSVQAGQNSNQPQYF. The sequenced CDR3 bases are TGTGCCAGCAGTGTCCAGGCCGGACAGAATAGCAATCAGCCT.

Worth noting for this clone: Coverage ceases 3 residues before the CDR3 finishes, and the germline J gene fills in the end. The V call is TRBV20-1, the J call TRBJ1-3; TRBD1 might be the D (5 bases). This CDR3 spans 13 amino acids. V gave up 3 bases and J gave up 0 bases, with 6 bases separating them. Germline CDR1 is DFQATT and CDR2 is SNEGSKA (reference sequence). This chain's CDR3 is CSASRVSGNTIYF. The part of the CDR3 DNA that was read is TGCAGTGCTAGCAGGGTCTCTGGAAACACC.

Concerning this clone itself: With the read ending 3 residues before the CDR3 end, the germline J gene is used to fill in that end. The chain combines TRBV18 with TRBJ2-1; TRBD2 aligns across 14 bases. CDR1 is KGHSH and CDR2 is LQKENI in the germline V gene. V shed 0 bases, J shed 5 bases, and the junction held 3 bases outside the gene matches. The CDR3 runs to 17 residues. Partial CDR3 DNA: TGTGCCAGCTCACCACCGGGACTAGCGGGGGTCAACAATGAG. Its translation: CASSPPGLAGVNNE. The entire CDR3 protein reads CASSPPGLAGVNNEQFF.

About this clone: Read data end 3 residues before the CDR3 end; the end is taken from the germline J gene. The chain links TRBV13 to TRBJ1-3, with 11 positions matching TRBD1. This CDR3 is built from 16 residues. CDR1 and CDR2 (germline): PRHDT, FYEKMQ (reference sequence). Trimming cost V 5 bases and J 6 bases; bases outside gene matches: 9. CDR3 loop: CASSHVWDRGENTIYF. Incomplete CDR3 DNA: TGTGCCAGCAGCCACGTATGGGACAGGGGGGAAAACACC.

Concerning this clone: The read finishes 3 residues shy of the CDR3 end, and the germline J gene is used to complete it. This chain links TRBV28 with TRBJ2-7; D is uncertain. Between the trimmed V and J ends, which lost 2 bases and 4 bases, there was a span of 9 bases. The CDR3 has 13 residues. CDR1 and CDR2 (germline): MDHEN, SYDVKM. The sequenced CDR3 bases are TGTGCCAGCAGTTTAGTCAGGTATTACGAG. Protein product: CASSLVRYYE. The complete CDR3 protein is CASSLVRYYEQYF.

The CDR3 sequence is CASSLSPDWYGYTF. The covered CDR3 bases are TGTGCCAGCAGCTTAAGTCCGGACTGGTATGGC. The chain combines TRBV7-2 with TRBJ1-2, with unresolved D. Read data end 3 residues before the CDR3 end; the end is taken from the germline J gene. Trimming left V 2 bases short and J 5 bases short, with 12 bases between. This CDR3 spans 14 amino acids. Germline-derived CDR1 and CDR2 are SGHTA and FQGNSA. The full variable domain, its missing parts supplied by reference TRBV7-2 and TRBJ1-2, is GAGVSQSPSNKVTEKGKDVELRCDPISGHTALYWYRQSLGQGLEFLIYFQGNSAPDKSGLPSDRFSAERTGGSVSTLTIQRTQQEDSAVYLCASSLSPDWYGYTFGSGTRLTVV.

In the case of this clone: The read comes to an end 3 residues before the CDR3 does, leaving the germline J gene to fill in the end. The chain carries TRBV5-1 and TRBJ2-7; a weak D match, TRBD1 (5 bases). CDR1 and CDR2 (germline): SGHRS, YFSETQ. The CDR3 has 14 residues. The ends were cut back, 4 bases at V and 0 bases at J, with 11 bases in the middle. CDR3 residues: CASSADSSSYEQYF. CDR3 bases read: TGCGCCAGCAGCGCAGACAGTAGCTCCTACGAG.

CDR3 residues: CASSFQGEGSPLHF. Partial CDR3 DNA: TGCGCCAGCAGCTTCCAGGGGGAAGGTTCACCC. This chain links TRBV5-1 with TRBJ1-6; TRBD1 matches 7 bases. The read finishes 3 residues shy of the CDR3 end, and the germline J gene is used to complete it. V dropped 2 bases and J dropped 9; count of bases not matched to a gene: 5. This CDR3 is 14 amino acids long. Germline CDR1 SGHRS, CDR2 YFSETQ.

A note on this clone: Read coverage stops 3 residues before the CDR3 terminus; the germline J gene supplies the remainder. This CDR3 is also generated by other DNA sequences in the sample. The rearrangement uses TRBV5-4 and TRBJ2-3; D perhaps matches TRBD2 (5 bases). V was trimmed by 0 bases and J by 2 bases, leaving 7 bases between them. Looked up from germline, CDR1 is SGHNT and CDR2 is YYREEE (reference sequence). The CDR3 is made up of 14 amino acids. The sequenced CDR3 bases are TGTGCCAGCAGCTTGGGGACTTACACAGATACG. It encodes CASSLGTYTDT. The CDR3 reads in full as CASSLGTYTDTQYF.

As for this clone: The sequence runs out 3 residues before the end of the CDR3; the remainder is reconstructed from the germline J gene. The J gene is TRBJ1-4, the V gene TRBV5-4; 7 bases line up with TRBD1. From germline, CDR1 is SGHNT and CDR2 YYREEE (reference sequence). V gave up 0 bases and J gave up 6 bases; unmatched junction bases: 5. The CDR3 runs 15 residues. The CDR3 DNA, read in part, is TGTGCCAGCAGCTTGGATGGGACAGATCATGAAAAA. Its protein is CASSLDGTDHEK. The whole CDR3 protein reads CASSLDGTDHEKLFF. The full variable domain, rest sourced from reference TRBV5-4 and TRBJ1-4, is ETGVTQSPTHLIKTRGQQVTLRCSSQSGHNTVSWYQQALGQGPQFIFQYYREEENGRGNFPPRFSGLQFPNYSSELNVNALELDDSALYLCASSLDGTDHEKLFFGSGTQLSVL.

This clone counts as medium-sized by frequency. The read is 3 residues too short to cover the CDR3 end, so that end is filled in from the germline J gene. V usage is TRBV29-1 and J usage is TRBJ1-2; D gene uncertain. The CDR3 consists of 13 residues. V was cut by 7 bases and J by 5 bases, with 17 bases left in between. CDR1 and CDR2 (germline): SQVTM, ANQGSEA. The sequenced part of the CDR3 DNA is TGCAGCGCTGTGCCAGGCCCACTGTATGGC. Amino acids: CSAVPGPLYG. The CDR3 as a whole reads CSAVPGPLYGYTF.

The CDR3 is CASSLTADSNQPQHF. Incomplete CDR3 DNA: TGTGCCAGCAGCTTAACTGCGGATAGCAATCAGCCC. The chain carries TRBV7-3 and TRBJ1-5; unclear D gene. Coverage ceases 3 residues before the CDR3 finishes, and the germline J gene fills in the end. Trimming took 0 bases from V and 0 from J, leaving 6 bases between them. Germline V CDR1 and CDR2: SGHTA, FQGTGA. This CDR3 has 15 residues.

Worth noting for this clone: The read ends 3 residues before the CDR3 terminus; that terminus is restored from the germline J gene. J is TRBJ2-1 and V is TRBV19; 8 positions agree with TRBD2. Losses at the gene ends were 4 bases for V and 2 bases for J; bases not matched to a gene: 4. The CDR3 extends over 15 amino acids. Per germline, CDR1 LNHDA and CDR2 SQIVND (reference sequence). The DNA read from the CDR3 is TGTGCCAGTAGTACCGCTAGCGGGCCCTACAATGAG. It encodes CASSTASGPYNE. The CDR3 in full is CASSTASGPYNEQFF.

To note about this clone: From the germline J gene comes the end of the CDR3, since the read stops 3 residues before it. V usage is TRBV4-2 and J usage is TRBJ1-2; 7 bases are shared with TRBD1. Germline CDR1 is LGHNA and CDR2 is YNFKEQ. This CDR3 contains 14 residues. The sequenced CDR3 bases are TGTGCCAGCAGCCATGCAGACAGGGTGGGCGGC. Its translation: CASSHADRVGG. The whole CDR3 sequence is CASSHADRVGGYTF.

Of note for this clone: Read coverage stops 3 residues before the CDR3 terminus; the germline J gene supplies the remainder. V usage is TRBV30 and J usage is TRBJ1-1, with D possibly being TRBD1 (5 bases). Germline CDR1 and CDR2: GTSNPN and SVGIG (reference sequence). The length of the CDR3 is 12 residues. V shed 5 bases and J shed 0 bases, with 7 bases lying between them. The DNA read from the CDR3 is TGTGCCTGGGGACAAATGAACACTGAA. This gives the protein CAWGQMNTE. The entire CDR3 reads CAWGQMNTEAFF.

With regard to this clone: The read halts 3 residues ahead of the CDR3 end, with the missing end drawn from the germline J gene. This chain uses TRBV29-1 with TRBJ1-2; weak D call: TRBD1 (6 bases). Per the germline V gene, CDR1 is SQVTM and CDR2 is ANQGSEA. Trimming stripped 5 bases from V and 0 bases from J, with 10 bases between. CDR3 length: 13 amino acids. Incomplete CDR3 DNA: TGCAGCGTTACAAGGACAGCTAACTATGGC. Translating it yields CSVTRTANYG. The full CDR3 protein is CSVTRTANYGYTF.

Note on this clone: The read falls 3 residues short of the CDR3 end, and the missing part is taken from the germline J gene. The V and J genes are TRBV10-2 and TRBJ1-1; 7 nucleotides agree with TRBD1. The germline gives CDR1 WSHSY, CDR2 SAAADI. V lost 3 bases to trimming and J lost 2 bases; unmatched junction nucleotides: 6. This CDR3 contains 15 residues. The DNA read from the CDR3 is TGCGCCAGCAGTGACCCGACAGGGATTAACACTGAA. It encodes CASSDPTGINTE. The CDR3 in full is CASSDPTGINTEAFF.

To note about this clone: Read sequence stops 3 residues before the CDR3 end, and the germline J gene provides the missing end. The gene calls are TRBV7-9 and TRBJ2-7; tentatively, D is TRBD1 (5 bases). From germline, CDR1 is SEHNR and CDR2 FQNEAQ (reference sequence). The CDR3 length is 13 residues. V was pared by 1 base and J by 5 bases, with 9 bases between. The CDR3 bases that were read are TGTGCCAGCAGCTTAGGGAACAGGAACGAG. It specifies CASSLGNRNE. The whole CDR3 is CASSLGNRNEQYF.

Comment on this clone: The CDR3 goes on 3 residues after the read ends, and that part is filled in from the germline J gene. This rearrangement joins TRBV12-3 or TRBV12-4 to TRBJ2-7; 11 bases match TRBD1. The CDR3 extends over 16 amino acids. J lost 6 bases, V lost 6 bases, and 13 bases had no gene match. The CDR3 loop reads CASRPQPGTGGGEQYF. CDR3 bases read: TGTGCCAGCAGACCCCAACCCGGGACAGGGGGAGGCGAG.

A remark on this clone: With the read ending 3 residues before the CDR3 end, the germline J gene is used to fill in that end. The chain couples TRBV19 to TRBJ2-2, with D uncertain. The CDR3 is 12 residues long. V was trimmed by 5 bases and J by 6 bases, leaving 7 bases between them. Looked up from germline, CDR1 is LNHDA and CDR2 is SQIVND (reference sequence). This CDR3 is CASSPYSGELFF. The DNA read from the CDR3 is TGTGCCAGTAGTCCCTATTCCGGGGAG.

CDR3 DNA (partial): TGCAGCGCTAGCGGTGGGGATTACGAG. Its translation is CSASGGDYE. Given in full, the CDR3 is CSASGGDYEQYF. This chain joins TRBV29-1 and TRBJ2-7, with TRBD2 identical over 7 bases. The read gets to within 3 residues of the CDR3 end, and the germline J gene fills in the rest. Germline-derived CDR1 and CDR2 are SQVTM and ANQGSEA. CDR3 size: 12 residues. Trimming removed 7 bases from V and 4 bases from J; junction bases left unmatched: 7.

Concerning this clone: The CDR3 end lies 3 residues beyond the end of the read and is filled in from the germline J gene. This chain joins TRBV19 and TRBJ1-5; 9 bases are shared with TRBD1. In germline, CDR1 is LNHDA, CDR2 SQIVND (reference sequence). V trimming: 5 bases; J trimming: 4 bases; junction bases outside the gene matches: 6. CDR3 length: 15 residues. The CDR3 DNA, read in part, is TGTGCCAGTAGTGACCGGGGGACAGGGAATCAGCCC. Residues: CASSDRGTGNQP. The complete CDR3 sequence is CASSDRGTGNQPQHF.

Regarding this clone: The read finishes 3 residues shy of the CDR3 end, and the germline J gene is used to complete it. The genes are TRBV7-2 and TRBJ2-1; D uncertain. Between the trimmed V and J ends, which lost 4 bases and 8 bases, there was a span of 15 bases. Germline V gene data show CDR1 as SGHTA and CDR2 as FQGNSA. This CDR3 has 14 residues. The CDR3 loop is CASSSASLVHEQFF. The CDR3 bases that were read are TGTGCCAGCAGCTCCGCCTCATTAGTCCATGAG.

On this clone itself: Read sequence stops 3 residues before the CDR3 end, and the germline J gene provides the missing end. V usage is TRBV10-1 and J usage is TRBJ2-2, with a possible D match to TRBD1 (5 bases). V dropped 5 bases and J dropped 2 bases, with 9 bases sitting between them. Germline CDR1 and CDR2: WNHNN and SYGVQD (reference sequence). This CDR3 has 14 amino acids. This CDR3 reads CASSPRGNTGELFF. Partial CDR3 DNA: TGCGCCAGCAGTCCTAGGGGCAACACCGGGGAG.

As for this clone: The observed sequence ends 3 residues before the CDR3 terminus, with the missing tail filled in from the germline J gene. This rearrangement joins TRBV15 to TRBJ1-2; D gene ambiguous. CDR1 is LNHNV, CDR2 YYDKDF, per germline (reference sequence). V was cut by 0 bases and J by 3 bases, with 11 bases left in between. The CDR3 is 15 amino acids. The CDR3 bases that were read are TGTGCCACCAGCAGAGAAAGGGTTTCCCACTATGGC. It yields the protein CATSRERVSHYG. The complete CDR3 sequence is CATSRERVSHYGYTF.